This is a list of T cell receptor beta chains from one sample in a study of T cell responses to AZD1222 COVID-19 vaccine. The table came from immunoSEQ multiplex PCR; TCRdb's copy has only in-frame clones and leaves some out. The sample lists 130,000 to 150,000 clones; 86% were seen once. The sample here was peripheral blood, taken 28 days after the second AZD1222 dose. These receptor sequences come from an adult who received the AZD1222 COVID-19 vaccine. Both conserved end residues are part of each CDR3. D genes are given only for firm matches. For some rows the clone size is stated as once, few or many, or as a class when expanded; others skip it.

NA,NA,TRBV3-1/TRBV3-2,TRBJ2-7,11,CASSRGFEQYF,TGTGCCAGCAGCCGGGGGTTCGAGCAGTACTTC
TRBD2,NA,TRBV6-5,TRBJ2-5,14,CASRRLAGQETQYF,TGTGCCAGCAGAAGACTAGCGGGACAAGAGACCCAGTACTTC
NA,NA,TRBV2,TRBJ1-5,15,CASTKSGVSNQPQHF,TGTGCCAGCACTAAAAGTGGGGTTAGCAATCAGCCCCAGCATTTT
NA,NA,TRBV12-3/TRBV12-4,TRBJ1-1,11,CASSFSTEAFF,TGTGCCAGCAGTTTCAGTACTGAAGCTTTCTTT
NA,once,TRBV4-1,TRBJ2-1,17,CASSQQPRGPRNNEQFF,TGCGCCAGCAGCCAGCAACCCAGGGGCCCGAGGAACAATGAGCAGTTCTTC
NA,NA,TRBV5-1,TRBJ1-2,11,CASSFNYGYTF,TGCGCCAGCAGCTTTAACTATGGCTACACCTTC
NA,NA,TRBV30,TRBJ1-5,15,CAWSVYPGGNQPQHF,TGTGCCTGGAGTGTATACCCTGGCGGCAATCAGCCCCAGCATTTT
NA,NA,TRBV24-1,TRBJ1-1,11,CATMLHAEAFF,TGTGCCACCATGCTCCACGCGGAAGCTTTCTTT
NA,NA,TRBV13,TRBJ2-2,14,CASGQLPNTGELFF,TGTGCCAGCGGACAGCTTCCGAACACCGGGGAGCTGTTTTTT
TRBD1,NA,TRBV18,TRBJ1-2,13,CASSGQGASGYTF,TGTGCCAGCTCAGGACAGGGGGCGAGTGGCTACACCTTC
NA,once,TRBV30,TRBJ2-2,14,CAWSVKTSYGELFF,TGTGCCTGGAGTGTTAAGACCTCTTACGGGGAGCTGTTTTTT
NA,NA,TRBV2,TRBJ1-2,14,CASSDGGRVYGYTF,TGTGCCAGCAGTGATGGGGGGCGCGTCTATGGCTACACCTTC
NA,NA,TRBV2,TRBJ2-6,13,CASQRIGANVLTF,TGTGCCAGCCAGAGAATCGGGGCCAACGTCCTGACTTTC
NA,NA,TRBV28,TRBJ1-1,12,CASSFLETEAFF,TGTGCCAGCAGTTTTTTGGAAACTGAAGCTTTCTTT